The 28 T cell receptor beta chains below were found in one sample sequenced in a study of regulatory T cells in long-lasting Graves disease. Arm-PCR of CDR3 regions with iRepertoire HTBI primers generated TCR beta libraries. TCRdb re-called the multiplex PCR reads through MiXCR, storing one row per CDR3 protein. Of 450,000 or so distinct CDR3 sequences in the sample, about 20% were seen once. Documented time point: persistent/refractory GD, antithyroid drugs over 5 years with positive TRAb. There was RNA extracted from PBMCs, and the TCR library was made from it. The source material was peripheral blood mononuclear cells (PBMCs), sampled when the disease was refractory, from a patient treated with antithyroid drugs. Receptors were obtained from a female donor with Graves disease.

This clonotype was recorded at least ten times. The chain recombines TRBV7-9 with TRBJ2-7, with D perhaps TRBD1 (7 bases). Trimming took 4 bases from V and 2 from J, leaving 21 bases between them. The CDR3 has 17 residues. Germline V lookup: CDR1 SEHNR, CDR2 FQNEAQ (reference sequence). The CDR3 loop reads CASSSHRGDRGAYEQYF. DNA of the CDR3: TGTGCCAGCAGCTCCCATCGCGGGGACAGAGGGGCCTACGAGCAGTACTTC.

Comments on this clonotype: One junction end disagrees with the germline gene, perhaps due to a read error. The J gene is TRBJ2-7, the V gene TRBV7-3, with 12 bases lining up with TRBD2. The germline gives CDR1 SGHTA, CDR2 FQGTGA. The CDR3 spans 18 residues. The CDR3 sequence: CVSRTVGLAGKFSYEQYF. The DNA of the CDR3 is TGTGTCAGCAGGACTGTGGGACTAGCGGGCAAATTCTCCTACGAGCAGTACTTC.

This chain joins TRBV30 and TRBJ2-5; 7 bases are shared with TRBD1. Germline V CDR1 and CDR2: GTSNPN, SVGIG (reference sequence). The CDR3 runs to 12 residues. CDR3: CALGTVRETQYF. The DNA of the CDR3 is TGTGCTTTGGGGACAGTCAGAGAGACCCAGTACTTC.

In its sample, this clonotype was seen many times. This sequence joins TRBV11-3 and TRBJ2-5; no definite D call. In germline, CDR1 is SGHNT, CDR2 YENEEA. Trimming stripped 0 bases from V and 2 bases from J, with 4 bases between. The CDR3 has 13 amino acids. CDR3 in amino acids: CASSLETQETQYF. The CDR3 coding sequence is TGTGCCAGCAGCTTAGAGACACAAGAGACCCAGTACTTC. The entire variable domain, with the rest obtained from reference TRBV11-3 and TRBJ2-5, is as follows: EAGVVQSPRYKIIEKKQPVAFWCNPISGHNTLYWYLQNLGQGPELLIRYENEEAVDDSQLPKDRFSAERLKGVDSTLKIQPAELGDSAVYLCASSLETQETQYFGPGTRLLVL.

This clonotype has only a few counts. This chain joins TRBV15 and TRBJ1-2; D possibly corresponds to TRBD1 (5 bases). The CDR3 is 13 residues long. Germline V gene lookup returns CDR1 LNHNV and CDR2 YYDKDF (reference sequence). The V gene lost 0 bases and the J gene lost 8 bases, with 10 bases spanning the gap. The CDR3 DNA follows: TGTGCCACCAGCAGAGATCGAGGGGACGGCTACACCTTC. Protein: CATSRDRGDGYTF.

This clonotype occurred many times. The chain uses TRBV28 and TRBJ1-6, with a weak D call TRBD1 (6 bases). This CDR3 has 17 residues. Germline CDR1 and CDR2: MDHEN and SYDVKM. V dropped 6 bases and J dropped 4 bases, with 19 bases sitting between them. DNA for the CDR3: TGTGCCAGCAGCTCCCCAGGGGTGAGGATATATAATTCACCCCTCCACTTT. This encodes CASSSPGVRIYNSPLHF.

This clonotype has ten or more counts. The chain combines TRBV28 with TRBJ1-1, with a tentative D call TRBD1 (5 bases). Trimming shortened V by 3 bases and J by 7 bases, and 21 bases separated the two germline ends. Germline loops: CDR1 MDHEN, CDR2 SYDVKM. The CDR3 consists of 16 residues. The chain's CDR3 is CASSFYPVSRAGEAFF. The DNA of the CDR3 is TGTGCCAGCAGTTTTTACCCCGTTTCCAGGGCGGGTGAAGCTTTCTTT.

This chain uses TRBV27 with TRBJ2-5; TRBD2 agrees at 7 bases. The CDR3 consists of 15 residues. Trimming at V came to 6 bases and at J to 5 bases, leaving 12 bases not matched to a gene. The V gene's germline CDR1 is MNHEY and CDR2 SMNVEV (reference sequence). CDR3 DNA: TGTGCCAGCAGGATCAGACTAGCAGTTGGGGAGACCCAGTACTTC. It encodes CASRIRLAVGETQYF.

V and J are TRBV19 and TRBJ2-5, with TRBD2 matching 8 bases. This CDR3 has 15 residues. V trimming: 5 bases; J trimming: 5 bases; junction bases outside the gene matches: 10. Germline CDR1 is LNHDA and CDR2 is SQIVND (reference sequence). The CDR3, as DNA: TGTGCCAGTAGTCCAGCGGGAGCTGGGGGGGAGACCCAGTACTTC. Its translation is CASSPAGAGGETQYF.

Ten or more counts support this clonotype. The chain joins TRBV2 to TRBJ2-7, with D perhaps TRBD1 or TRBD2 (5 bases each). Trimming took 8 bases from V and 3 from J, leaving 17 bases between them. Per the germline V gene, CDR1 is SNHLY and CDR2 is FYNNEI. The CDR3 runs to 14 residues. The CDR3 sequence: CASDGRDGYYEQYF. The CDR3 bases are TGTGCCAGCGATGGCCGGGACGGTTACTACGAGCAGTACTTC.

This clonotype was recorded a few times. V and J are TRBV6-1 and TRBJ2-2, with no clear D. V was shortened by 9 bases and J by 6 bases, with 5 bases between the two germline ends. The length of the CDR3 is 10 residues. Germline V gene sequence: CDR1 MNHNS, CDR2 SASEGT. CDR3 in amino acids: CASWSGELFF. The CDR3, as DNA: TGTGCCAGTTGGTCCGGGGAGCTGTTTTTT.

As DNA, the CDR3 is TGTGCCAGCAGCCAAACCGCGGGAGGCCTCTACGAGCAGTACTTC. As protein: CASSQTAGGLYEQYF. The J gene is TRBJ2-7, the V gene TRBV4-2; 8 bases line up with TRBD2. CDR1 and CDR2 (germline): LGHNA, YNFKEQ. J lost 3 bases, V lost 2 bases, and 6 bases had no gene match. CDR3 length: 15 residues.

This clonotype was found many times. The genes are TRBV28 and TRBJ2-7, with TRBD2 matching 10 bases. CDR1 is MDHEN and CDR2 is SYDVKM in the germline V gene. V trimming: 6 bases; J trimming: 4 bases; junction bases outside the gene matches: 0. The CDR3 totals 12 residues. CDR3 sequence: CASRLAGYEQYF. The CDR3, as DNA: TGTGCCAGCAGACTAGCGGGGTACGAGCAGTACTTC.

Ten or more counts support this clonotype. This sequence joins TRBV28 and TRBJ1-5, with 7 bases that match TRBD1. V was clipped by 4 bases and J by 7 bases; unmatched bases: 10. Germline V gene data show CDR1 as MDHEN and CDR2 as SYDVKM. The CDR3 loop spans 15 amino acids. CDR3 DNA: TGTGCCAGCAGTTATCGGGGACAGCCGGGGCAGCCCCAGCATTTT. It encodes CASSYRGQPGQPQHF.

Many counts were recorded for this clonotype. The V and J genes are TRBV20-1 and TRBJ1-6, with D possibly being TRBD1 (6 bases). The germline V and J ends were trimmed by 3 bases and 10 bases, with 19 bases remaining between them. Germline CDR1 reads DFQATT; CDR2 reads SNEGSKA (reference sequence). CDR3 length equals 15 residues. The CDR3 DNA reads as TGCAGTGCTAGCCTATGGGAACAGGGACAATCACCCCTCCACTTT. It encodes CSASLWEQGQSPLHF.

Of note for this clonotype: A much bigger clone sits one base away, suggesting this may be a read error. The gene calls are TRBV10-3 and TRBJ2-7, with D tentatively TRBD2 (6 bases). The CDR3 loop spans 14 amino acids. V lost 10 bases and J lost 6, with 22 bases in between. Germline V gene sequence: CDR1 ENHRY, CDR2 SYGVKD. CDR3 nucleotides: TGTGCCACCAGAGATAGAGGGGATAGCGGCGAGCAGTACTTC. It is translated as CATRDRGDSGEQYF.

There are many counts of this clonotype. V and J are TRBV2 and TRBJ2-7, with a possible D match to TRBD2 (5 bases). The CDR3 is 14 amino acids. CDR1 SNHLY and CDR2 FYNNEI come from the germline V gene. Trimming took 3 bases from V and 0 from J, leaving 9 bases between them. In nucleotides, the CDR3 is TGTGCCAGCAGTGATTCGGGGTTCTCCTACGAGCAGTACTTC. Translating it yields CASSDSGFSYEQYF.

V is TRBV10-3 and J is TRBJ2-7; TRBD2 matches at 9 bases. V lost 4 bases to trimming and J lost 1 base; unmatched junction nucleotides: 5. Germline CDR1 and CDR2: ENHRY and SYGVKD. The CDR3 runs 15 residues. The CDR3 DNA reads as TGTGCCATCAGTGGAAGCGGGAGGTTATCCTACGAGCAGTACTTC. Protein sequence: CAISGSGRLSYEQYF.

This clonotype was seen a handful of times. V and J are TRBV6-1 and TRBJ2-7; the D gene is possibly TRBD2 (6 bases). Trimming pared 9 bases from V and 4 bases from J, leaving 13 bases between. This CDR3 is 12 amino acids long. Germline CDR1 MNHNS, CDR2 SASEGT. CDR3 protein: CASAGRTYEQYF. For the CDR3, the DNA is TGTGCCAGTGCGGGACGTACTTACGAGCAGTACTTC.

The chain has TRBV29-1 and TRBJ1-2; D is perhaps TRBD1 (5 bases). In germline, CDR1 is SQVTM, CDR2 ANQGSEA. Trimming removed 2 bases from V and 5 bases from J, with 12 bases in between. CDR3 size: 13 residues. CDR3 coding DNA: TGCAGCGTTGAACAGGGAATAAGATATGGCTACACCTTC. Its translation: CSVEQGIRYGYTF.

J is TRBJ1-2 and V is TRBV2, with a weak D call TRBD1 (6 bases). Germline V gene data show CDR1 as SNHLY and CDR2 as FYNNEI. V lost 6 bases to trimming and J lost 1 base, with 12 bases between them. There are 14 residues in the CDR3. In DNA form, the CDR3 reads TGTGCCAGCAGCACCAGGGGAAATAACTATGGCTACACCTTC. It codes for CASSTRGNNYGYTF.

This clonotype appeared many times. The V and J genes are TRBV12-3 or TRBV12-4 and TRBJ1-1; the match to TRBD1 covers 8 bases. The CDR3 runs to 14 residues. J gave up 5 bases and V 5 bases, and 7 bases lay outside the gene matches. The CDR3 loop reads CASSHTGGKTEAFF. The CDR3, as DNA: TGTGCCAGCAGTCATACAGGGGGAAAAACTGAAGCTTTCTTT.

Concerning this clonotype itself: Given a much more abundant clone one base away, this may be a read error. The J gene is TRBJ2-5, the V gene TRBV28; D possibly corresponds to TRBD1 (5 bases). The J call may be incorrect, as the DNA end agrees better with TRBJ2-7. This CDR3 comprises 19 residues. Per the germline V gene, CDR1 is MDHEN and CDR2 is SYDVKM. CDR3 DNA sequence: TGTGCCAGCAGTACTTTCGACAGCAGAATTACCTATATATCCTACGAGCAGTACTTC. Its protein is CASSTFDSRITYISYEQYF.

In its sample, this clonotype was seen a few times. This sequence joins TRBV7-3 and TRBJ2-2; the D is unclear. Germline-derived CDR1 and CDR2 are SGHTA and FQGTGA. Trimming shortened V by 3 bases and J by 6 bases, and 8 bases separated the two germline ends. This CDR3 contains 13 residues. The CDR3 nucleotides read TGTGCCAGCAGCTTTTTAGTTCCCGGGGAGCTGTTTTTT. This codes for CASSFLVPGELFF.

This clonotype was counted a few times. A much larger clone differs by one base, so this may be a read error. This CDR3 fails to terminate in the conserved phenylalanine or tryptophan, so it likely reflects a read error. V and J are TRBV28 and TRBJ1-1; perhaps TRBD1 as D (6 bases). The CDR3 totals 15 residues. Per the germline V gene, CDR1 is MDHEN and CDR2 is SYDVKM. The ends were cut back, 3 bases at V and 4 bases at J, with 15 bases in the middle. CDR3 in amino acids: CASSFPLGGVTEAFS. The DNA for the CDR3 is TGTGCCAGCAGTTTTCCCTTGGGGGGCGTCACTGAAGCTTTCTCT.

This clonotype was found once. The chain is built from TRBV4-1 and TRBJ2-7; D might be TRBD2 (7 bases). The CDR3 sequence is 14 residues long. Per germline, CDR1 MGHRA and CDR2 YSYEKL. With 1 base removed from V and 3 bases from J, the gap between germline ends came to 10 bases. The CDR3 nucleotides read TGCGCCAGCAGCCAAGCGAGGGGGGGCTACGAGCAGTACTTC. Its protein is CASSQARGGYEQYF.

Ten or more counts support this clonotype. The rearrangement links TRBV29-1 to TRBJ2-7, with 9 bases matching TRBD2. Trimming took 4 bases from V and 2 from J; bases not matched to a gene: 6. The CDR3 totals 14 residues. The V gene's germline CDR1 is SQVTM and CDR2 ANQGSEA. The CDR3 sequence: CSVGSRLAAYEQYF. CDR3 sequence (DNA): TGCAGCGTTGGATCCCGACTAGCGGCCTACGAGCAGTACTTC.

Only a few counts were recorded for this clonotype. V and J are TRBV6-1 and TRBJ1-6; D is uncertain. CDR3 length: 18 amino acids. The V end was cut by 2 bases, the J end by 6 bases, with 20 bases between. CDR1 is MNHNS and CDR2 is SASEGT in the germline V gene. For the CDR3, the DNA is TGTGCCAGCAGTGAACGTTCTATACCGGCTCCTGGTAATTCACCCCTCCACTTT. Translating gives CASSERSIPAPGNSPLHF.